Below are 31 T cell receptor beta chains sequenced from a single sample in a study of control samples from healthy donors and cancer patients (dated by TCRdb to about 2020). The library was produced with the immunoSEQ multiplex PCR assay. TCRdb mirrors the immuneACCESS table, restricted to in-frame sequences. Some clones are absent from its copies; in checked studies, under half trace to an unresolved V gene, and the reason for the others is unknown. Across this sample there are 100,000 to 150,000 clones, with around 94% seen only once. Around 0.6% of the sample rests with the top ten. Sequenced: PBMCs. The receptors were sampled from a man aged 80 or over with head and neck cancer.

The CDR3 loop is CASSIPTGELFF. In nucleotides, the CDR3 is TGTGCCAGCAGCATTCCCACCGGGGAGCTGTTTTTT. This chain uses TRBV11-2 with TRBJ2-2; D remains unclear. Per germline, CDR1 SGHAT and CDR2 FQNNGV. V was cut by 5 bases and J by 4 bases, with 5 bases left in between. The CDR3 is made up of 12 amino acids.

CDR3 nucleotide sequence: TGTGCCAGTAGCCAAAAGAGTAACTCTGGAAACACCATATATTTT. This sequence encodes CASSQKSNSGNTIYF. The V call is TRBV19, the J call TRBJ1-3; D gene unclear. The CDR3 covers 15 residues. Trimming removed 6 bases at V and 0 bases at J, with 12 bases between. The germline gives CDR1 LNHDA, CDR2 SQIVND (reference sequence).

The rearrangement links TRBV27 to TRBJ1-5; D ambiguous. CDR3 size: 18 residues. Trimming removed 5 bases at V and 0 bases at J, with 20 bases between. Per the germline V gene, CDR1 is MNHEY and CDR2 is SMNVEV (reference sequence). The CDR3 is CASSPKPSGYYSNQPQHF. The CDR3 region has the DNA TGTGCCAGCAGTCCAAAACCCTCTGGATATTATAGCAATCAGCCCCAGCATTTT.

CDR3 amino acids: CASRSGVNSYNEQFF. CDR3 sequence (DNA): TGCGCCAGCAGATCGGGGGTCAACTCCTACAATGAGCAGTTCTTC. The chain couples TRBV4-1 to TRBJ2-1; D might be TRBD2 (6 bases). CDR1 and CDR2 (germline): MGHRA, YSYEKL. V was clipped by 6 bases and J by 0 bases, with 12 bases between them. This CDR3 region has 15 residues.

V is TRBV5-1 and J is TRBJ1-5; possibly TRBD1 for D (5 bases). V lost 2 bases and J 7 bases, leaving 10 bases between the germline ends. Germline V gene data show CDR1 as SGHRS and CDR2 as YFSETQ. CDR3 length: 13 residues. The CDR3 DNA follows: TGCGCCAGCAGCTTACAGGAGGGGCAGCCCCAGCATTTT. This translates into CASSLQEGQPQHF.

V usage is TRBV27 and J usage is TRBJ1-1; D is possibly TRBD1 (5 bases). The CDR3 is made up of 16 amino acids. Germline CDR1 reads MNHEY; CDR2 reads SMNVEV (reference sequence). Trimming cost V 9 bases and J 2 bases, with 22 bases left between them. CDR3 region: CASGLNDGGTNTEAFF. Written as DNA, the CDR3 is TGTGCCAGTGGTTTGAACGACGGGGGTACTAACACTGAAGCTTTCTTT.

The gene calls are TRBV2 and TRBJ1-1; tentatively, D is TRBD1 (5 bases). The V gene's germline CDR1 is SNHLY and CDR2 FYNNEI. V was clipped by 7 bases and J by 0 bases, with 12 bases between them. The CDR3 has 14 amino acids. CDR3 sequence: CASKAEGMNTEAFF. The CDR3 DNA reads as TGTGCCAGCAAGGCGGAGGGGATGAACACTGAAGCTTTCTTT.

The chain combines TRBV6-2 or TRBV6-3 with TRBJ2-7; TRBD1 might be the D (6 bases). Between the trimmed V and J ends, which lost 4 bases and 3 bases, there was a span of 34 bases. The CDR3 totals 21 residues. CDR1 and CDR2 (germline): MNHEY, SVGEGT. The DNA of the CDR3 is TGTGCCAGCAGTTCCGGACAGTTACTAGTGATGAACGAAGAAATGAACTACGAGCAGTACTTC. Translating gives CASSSGQLLVMNEEMNYEQYF.

The V gene is TRBV7-2, the J gene TRBJ2-5; TRBD1 or TRBD2 may be the D gene (5 bases each). The CDR3 runs 15 residues. Deletions cut 1 base from V and 5 bases from J, with 14 bases between. Germline V CDR1 and CDR2: SGHTA, FQGNSA. Here the CDR3 DNA reads TGTGCCAGCAGCTTAGGCGGGCAGGGCCGGGAGACCCAGTACTTC. As protein: CASSLGGQGRETQYF.

The V gene is TRBV6-5, the J gene TRBJ2-5; D is possibly TRBD2 (6 bases). V lost 4 bases and J lost 5, with 14 bases in between. The CDR3 has 14 residues. Per the germline V gene, CDR1 is MNHEY and CDR2 is SVGAGI. CDR3 sequence reads: CASSFTRRGETQYF. The CDR3 DNA follows: TGTGCCAGCAGTTTTACCAGGAGGGGTGAGACCCAGTACTTC.

This chain uses TRBV29-1 with TRBJ2-5; D unresolved. This CDR3 is built from 13 residues. CDR1 is SQVTM, CDR2 ANQGSEA, per germline. Deletions cut 4 bases from V and 0 bases from J, with 9 bases between. The CDR3 region is CSVAQSYQETQYF. CDR3 in DNA: TGCAGCGTTGCTCAAAGTTACCAAGAGACCCAGTACTTC. The whole variable domain, filled in from reference TRBV29-1 and TRBJ2-5, reads SAVISQKPSRDICQRGTSLTIQCQVDSQVTMMFWYRQQPGQSLTLIATANQGSEATYESGFVIDKFPISRPNLTFSTLTVSNMSPEDSSIYLCSVAQSYQETQYFGPGTRLLVL.

The chain links TRBV5-5 to TRBJ1-5; 8 bases match TRBD1. CDR3 length: 15 residues. J gave up 4 bases and V 0 bases, and 3 bases lay outside the gene matches. The germline V gene has CDR1 SGHKS and CDR2 YYEKEE (reference sequence). The CDR3 protein is CASSLVGQVNQPQHF. For the CDR3, the DNA is TGTGCCAGCAGCTTGGTGGGACAGGTAAATCAGCCCCAGCATTTT.

This clone appeared a single time. The chain is built from TRBV29-1 and TRBJ1-2, with 7 positions matching TRBD1. The J segment lost 8 bases and the V segment lost 5 bases, leaving 5 bases of the junction unmatched. Germline CDR1 SQVTM, CDR2 ANQGSEA. The CDR3 has 11 residues. DNA of the CDR3: TGCAGCGTTAAGGGACAGAAGGGCTACACCTTC. This codes for CSVKGQKGYTF.

V gene TRBV7-2 combines with J gene TRBJ2-4; D gene uncertain. The germline V and J ends were trimmed by 4 bases and 7 bases, with 11 bases remaining between them. The length of the CDR3 is 13 residues. Germline V gives CDR1 SGHTA, CDR2 FQGNSA. The CDR3 DNA follows: TGTGCCAGCAGCTCGGTCTCAGATAACATTCAGTACTTC. Amino acids: CASSSVSDNIQYF. The full variable domain, in which reference TRBV7-2 and TRBJ2-4 provide the parts outside the CDR3, is GAGVSQSPSNKVTEKGKDVELRCDPISGHTALYWYRQSLGQGLEFLIYFQGNSAPDKSGLPSDRFSAERTGGSVSTLTIQRTQQEDSAVYLCASSSVSDNIQYFGAGTRLSVL.

The chain joins TRBV6-5 to TRBJ1-2; 8 nucleotides agree with TRBD1. CDR1 is MNHEY and CDR2 is SVGAGI in the germline V gene. The CDR3 loop spans 12 amino acids. Trimming removed 5 bases from V and 5 bases from J; junction bases left unmatched: 1. DNA for the CDR3: TGTGCCAGCAGTAACAGGGGGTATGGCTACACCTTC. Protein sequence: CASSNRGYGYTF.

The chain is built from TRBV5-6 and TRBJ2-1, with 11 bases fitting TRBD2. Germline V CDR1 and CDR2: SGHDT, YYEEEE. The CDR3 is 15 residues long. J gave up 7 bases and V 4 bases, and 7 bases lay outside the gene matches. Here the CDR3 reads CASSLLASGGNEQFF. CDR3 coding DNA: TGTGCCAGCAGCCTCCTTGCTAGCGGGGGGAATGAGCAGTTCTTC. The whole variable domain, filled in from reference TRBV5-6 and TRBJ2-1, reads DAGVTQSPTHLIKTRGQQVTLRCSPKSGHDTVSWYQQALGQGPQFIFQYYEEEERQRGNFPDRFSGHQFPNYSSELNVNALLLGDSALYLCASSLLASGGNEQFFGPGTRLTVL.

The chain couples TRBV5-1 to TRBJ2-3, with D unclear. CDR3 length: 13 residues. Per germline, CDR1 SGHRS and CDR2 YFSETQ. V lost 4 bases and J lost 2, with 8 bases in between. CDR3 protein: CASSPRDTDTQYF. In DNA, the CDR3 is TGCGCCAGCAGCCCCAGAGACACAGATACGCAGTATTTT.

On this clone: Other DNA sequences from this sample encode an identical CDR3 as well. The rearrangement uses TRBV5-4 and TRBJ1-2, with D unclear. Germline assignment: CDR1 SGHNT and CDR2 YYREEE (reference sequence). CDR3 length equals 14 residues. V lost 0 bases to trimming and J lost 0 bases, with 6 bases between them. For the CDR3, the DNA is TGTGCCAGCAGCTTGGCGGGGACTAACTATGGCTACACCTTC. Translating it yields CASSLAGTNYGYTF.

The chain carries TRBV24-1 and TRBJ2-1, with 12 bases lining up with TRBD1. This CDR3 is built from 16 residues. V shed 2 bases and J 9 bases; nucleotides not matched to a gene: 7. Germline lookup yields CDR1 KGHDR and CDR2 SFDVKD. CDR3 region: CATSDSLPGQGAEQFF. CDR3 coding DNA: TGTGCCACCAGTGATTCACTCCCGGGACAGGGGGCTGAGCAGTTCTTC.

This chain links TRBV12-2 with TRBJ2-1; the tabulated D call, TRBD2, remains unverified against the DNA. TRBV12-2 is termed a pseudogene. The CDR3 covers 15 residues. CDR3 loop: CASRLSHSSYNEQFF. The CDR3 bases are TGTGCAAGTCGCTTAAGCCACTCGTCCTACAATGAGCAGTTCTTC.

The gene calls are TRBV10-2 and TRBJ1-2; TRBD1 aligns across 8 bases. V trimming: 7 bases; J trimming: 8 bases; junction bases outside the gene matches: 9. Germline V lookup: CDR1 WSHSY, CDR2 SAAADI. This CDR3 contains 13 residues. CDR3 amino acids: CASNLGQGGGYTF. CDR3 bases: TGCGCCAGCAACCTCGGACAGGGCGGGGGCTACACCTTC.

The genes are TRBV19 and TRBJ2-2, with 7 bases matching TRBD2. The V gene end was trimmed by 4 bases and the J gene end by 4 bases; junction bases not matched to a gene: 3. From germline, CDR1 is LNHDA and CDR2 SQIVND (reference sequence). The CDR3 runs to 14 residues. CDR3 coding DNA: TGTGCCAGTAGTAGCTCGGGAGGCACCGGGGAGCTGTTTTTT. It yields the protein CASSSSGGTGELFF.

The chain is built from TRBV19 and TRBJ2-5; D unresolved. Trimming took off 2 bases at V and 1 base at J, with 8 bases between the two ends. Germline-derived CDR1 and CDR2 are LNHDA and SQIVND (reference sequence). The CDR3 runs 14 residues. The CDR3 is CASSITWGQETQYF. CDR3 nucleotides: TGTGCCAGTAGTATAACATGGGGCCAAGAGACCCAGTACTTC.

To note about this clone: Mismatch with germline at one junction end may stem from a read error. DNA of the CDR3: TGCGCCCGCAGCCGACTAGCGGGAGGGCCGCCCGGGACCGGGGAGCTGTTTTTT. Amino acid sequence: CARSRLAGGPPGTGELFF. The rearrangement links TRBV4-3 to TRBJ2-2, with 14 bases fitting TRBD2. The CDR3 length is 18 residues. Germline values: CDR1 LGHNA, CDR2 YSLEER.

This CDR3 reads CASSYPQRGEAFF. Written as DNA, the CDR3 is TGTGCCAGCAGTTACCCCCAAAGAGGGGAAGCTTTCTTT. The chain joins TRBV6-5 to TRBJ1-1; no firm D call. Trimming took 2 bases from V and 8 from J, leaving 12 bases between them. The CDR3 loop spans 13 amino acids. Germline-derived CDR1 and CDR2 are MNHEY and SVGAGI.

The V call is TRBV9, the J call TRBJ2-7, with a possible D match to TRBD2 (6 bases). Trimming shortened V by 0 bases and J by 6 bases, and 13 bases separated the two germline ends. The germline V gene encodes CDR1 SGDLS and CDR2 YYNGEE. The CDR3 sequence is 14 residues long. CDR3 loop: CASSVGFGSGEQYF. The CDR3 coding sequence is TGTGCCAGCAGCGTAGGTTTCGGGAGTGGCGAGCAGTACTTC.

The V gene is TRBV27, the J gene TRBJ2-1; D is undetermined. V was trimmed by 8 bases and J by 2 bases, leaving 4 bases between them. Germline assignment: CDR1 MNHEY and CDR2 SMNVEV (reference sequence). The CDR3 consists of 11 residues. This chain's CDR3 is CASSTYNEQFF. The CDR3 bases are TGTGCCAGCTCTACCTACAATGAGCAGTTCTTC.

The V call is TRBV7-9, the J call TRBJ2-7; 7 bases match TRBD1. The germline gives CDR1 SEHNR, CDR2 FQNEAQ (reference sequence). CDR3 length equals 14 residues. V shed 3 bases, J shed 1 base, and the junction held 3 bases outside the gene matches. CDR3 nucleotides: TGTGCCAGCAGCTTTGGGGACAGATCCTACGAGCAGTACTTC. As protein: CASSFGDRSYEQYF.

V usage is TRBV6-4 and J usage is TRBJ1-5; D is perhaps TRBD1 (5 bases). Trimming cost V 2 bases and J 3 bases, with 14 bases left between them. Germline V lookup: CDR1 MRHNA, CDR2 SNTAGT. The CDR3 covers 16 residues. The CDR3 loop is CASSDPGTAYNQPQHF. DNA for the CDR3: TGTGCCAGCAGTGACCCCGGGACGGCTTACAATCAGCCCCAGCATTTT.

This clone was seen only once. The chain links TRBV6-1 to TRBJ1-1; D ambiguous. The CDR3 length is 15 residues. Per germline, CDR1 MNHNS and CDR2 SASEGT. Trimming cost V 0 bases and J 4 bases, with 12 bases left between them. The CDR3 coding sequence is TGTGCCAGCAGTGAAGCTCCGACCATGGGCACTGAAGCTTTCTTT. Its protein product is CASSEAPTMGTEAFF.

The chain has TRBV5-1 and TRBJ2-7; 10 bases fit TRBD2. V lost 9 bases to trimming and J lost 0 bases; unmatched junction nucleotides: 3. This CDR3 region has 13 residues. CDR1 is SGHRS, CDR2 YFSETQ, per germline. The CDR3 protein is CATSSGSSYEQYF. The CDR3 bases are TGCGCCACCTCTAGCGGGAGCTCCTACGAGCAGTACTTC. Using reference TRBV5-1 and TRBJ2-7 for the parts outside the CDR3, the full variable domain is KAGVTQTPRYLIKTRGQQVTLSCSPISGHRSVSWYQQTPGQGLQFLFEYFSETQRNKGNFPGRFSGRQFSNSRSEMNVSTLELGDSALYLCATSSGSSYEQYFGPGTRLTVT.